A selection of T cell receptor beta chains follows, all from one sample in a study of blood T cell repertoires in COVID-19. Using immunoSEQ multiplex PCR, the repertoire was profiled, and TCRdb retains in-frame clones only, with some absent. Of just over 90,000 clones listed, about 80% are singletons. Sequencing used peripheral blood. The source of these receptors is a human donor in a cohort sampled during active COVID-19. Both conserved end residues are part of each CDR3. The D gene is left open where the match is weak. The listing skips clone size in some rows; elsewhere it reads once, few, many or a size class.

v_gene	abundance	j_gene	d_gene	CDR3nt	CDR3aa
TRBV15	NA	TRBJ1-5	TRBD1	TGTGCCACCAGCAGAGATCCCCCAGGACAGGGTGATCAGCCCCAGCATTTT	CATSRDPPGQGDQPQHF
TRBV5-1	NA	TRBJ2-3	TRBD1	TGCGCCAGCAGCACACAGGGGGCGGGCGCAGATACGCAGTATTTT	CASSTQGAGADTQYF
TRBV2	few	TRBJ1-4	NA	TGTGCCAGCTCCGAGGGGGTACGGGAAAAACTGTTTTTT	CASSEGVREKLFF
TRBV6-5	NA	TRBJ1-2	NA	TGTGCCAGCAGTTACGAATCGGGGTCCGGCTATGGCTACACCTTC	CASSYESGSGYGYTF
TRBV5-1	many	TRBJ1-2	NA	TGCGCCAGCAGCTCAACAGAGGCGGGAGGCTACACCTTC	CASSSTEAGGYTF
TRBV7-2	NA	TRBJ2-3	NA	TGTGCCAGCACCAACGGGGGAACAGATACGCAGTATTTT	CASTNGGTDTQYF
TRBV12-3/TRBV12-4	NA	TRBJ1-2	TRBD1	TGTGCCAGCAGTTTGGGGACAGACTATGGCTACACCTTC	CASSLGTDYGYTF
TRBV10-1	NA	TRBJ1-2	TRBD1	TGCGCCAGCAGTAAGGACAGGTCGAATGGCTACACCTTC	CASSKDRSNGYTF
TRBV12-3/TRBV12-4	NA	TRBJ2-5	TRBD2	TGTGCCAGCAGTTTGGGAGGGACCCAGACCCAGTACTTC	CASSLGGTQTQYF
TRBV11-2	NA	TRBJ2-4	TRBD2	TGTGCCAGCAGCTTAGAGGCGGGGGTGGACATTCAGTACTTC	CASSLEAGVDIQYF
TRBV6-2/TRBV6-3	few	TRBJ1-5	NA	TGTGCCAGCAGTTTCGCAGGGGTCAATCAGCCCCAGCATTTT	CASSFAGVNQPQHF
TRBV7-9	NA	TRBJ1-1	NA	TGTGCCAGCAGCCTTGGGGCAAACACTGAAGCTTTCTTT	CASSLGANTEAFF
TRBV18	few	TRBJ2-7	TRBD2	TGTGCCAGCTCACCGAAAGCGGGAAGGACCTACGAGCAGTACTTC	CASSPKAGRTYEQYF
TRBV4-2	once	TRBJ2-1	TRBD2	TGTGCCAGCAGCCCCCTTCTAGCGGGTAACAATGAGCAGTTCTTC	CASSPLLAGNNEQFF
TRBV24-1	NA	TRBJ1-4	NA	TGTGCCACCAGTGATTTTGGACCACGGGGTGGTGAAAAACTGTTTTTT	CATSDFGPRGGEKLFF
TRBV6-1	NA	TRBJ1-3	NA	TGTGCCAGCAGTGAGCTTCTTGTGGGGGCTACTGGAAACACCATATATTTT	CASSELLVGATGNTIYF
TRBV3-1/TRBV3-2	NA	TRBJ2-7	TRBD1	TGTGCCAGCAGCTCGGGTCCGGGACAGGGCTACGAGCAGTACTTC	CASSSGPGQGYEQYF
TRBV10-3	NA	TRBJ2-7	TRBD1	TGTGCCATCAGTGACCAAAAGGGGGCCGGGACAGGGAACTACGAGCAGTACTTC	CAISDQKGAGTGNYEQYF
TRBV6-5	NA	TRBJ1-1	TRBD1	TGTGCCAGCACCCCAGGGACAGGGGTAGCTTTCTTT	CASTPGTGVAFF
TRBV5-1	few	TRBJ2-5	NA	TGCGCCAGCAGCTTTAAAGAGACCCAGTACTTC	CASSFKETQYF
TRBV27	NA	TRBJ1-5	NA	TGTGCCAGCAGGACGGGGAATCAGCCCCAGCATTTT	CASRTGNQPQHF
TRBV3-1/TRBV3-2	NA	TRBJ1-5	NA	TGTGCCAGCAGCCAAGGGGCGAGCAATCAGCCCCAGCATTTT	CASSQGASNQPQHF
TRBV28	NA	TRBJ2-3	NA	TGTGCCAGCAGTCCAGTTGGGGCCCGAGGAGAGGATAATGCGCAGTATTTT	CASSPVGARGEDNAQYF
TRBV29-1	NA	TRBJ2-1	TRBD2	TGCAGCGTTGTAGTAGCGGGAGAATCTGAGCAGTTCTTC	CSVVVAGESEQFF
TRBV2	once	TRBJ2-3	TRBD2	TGTGCCGGACTAACTAGCGGGGGGCTAGATACGCAGTATTTT	CAGLTSGGLDTQYF
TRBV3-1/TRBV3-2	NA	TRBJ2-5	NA	TGTGCCAGCAGCCAGCCGGGACTTAGGAAGACCCAGTACTTC	CASSQPGLRKTQYF
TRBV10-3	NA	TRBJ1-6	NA	TGTGCCTCAAAGAGCGGTGATTCACCCCTCCACTTT	CASKSGDSPLHF
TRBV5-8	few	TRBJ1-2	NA	TGTGCCAGCAGCTTGGGATACGGACAAGGAGCTAACTATGGCTACACCTTC	CASSLGYGQGANYGYTF
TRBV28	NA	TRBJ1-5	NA	TGTGCCAGCAGTACCGGGATCAATCAGCCCCAGCATTTT	CASSTGINQPQHF
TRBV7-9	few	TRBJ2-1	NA	TGTGCCAGCAGCTTAGGTAGATACAATGAGCAGTTCTTC	CASSLGRYNEQFF
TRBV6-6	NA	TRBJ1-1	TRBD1	TGTGCCAGCAGTCAATTCCGGGACAGCATGAAGGCGAATGAAGCTTTCTTT	CASSQFRDSMKANEAFF
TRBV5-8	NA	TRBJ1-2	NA	TGTGCCAGCAGCTTGGAGCGGCACTATGGCTACACCTTC	CASSLERHYGYTF
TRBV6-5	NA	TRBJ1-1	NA	TGTGCCAGCAGTCCCGACTTCCAGGGGCACACTGAAGCTTTCTTT	CASSPDFQGHTEAFF
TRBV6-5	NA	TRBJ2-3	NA	TGTGCCAGCAGAATCTACACAGATACGCAGTATTTT	CASRIYTDTQYF
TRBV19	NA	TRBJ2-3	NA	TGTGCCAGTAGTAGGTACTTAACTACAGATACGCAGTATTTT	CASSRYLTTDTQYF
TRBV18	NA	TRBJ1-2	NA	TGTGCCAGCTCACCATCATTTGATCAGGGCTATGGCTACACCTTC	CASSPSFDQGYGYTF
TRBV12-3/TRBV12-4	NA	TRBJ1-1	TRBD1	TGTGCCAGCAGTTCAGGGGGCCGCACTGAAGCTTTCTTT	CASSSGGRTEAFF
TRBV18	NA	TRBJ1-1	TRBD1	TGTGCCAGCTCGCAGTTGGACGGGACAGGTAGTGAAGCTTTCTTT	CASSQLDGTGSEAFF
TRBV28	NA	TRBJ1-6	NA	TGTGCCAGCAGTGTACCACAGGGCCTGAGTTCACCCCTCCACTTT	CASSVPQGLSSPLHF
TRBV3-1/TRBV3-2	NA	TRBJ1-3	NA	TGTGCCAGCAGCCAAGGAGGGATCGGAAACACCATATATTTT	CASSQGGIGNTIYF
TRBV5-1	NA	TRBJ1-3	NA	TGCGCCAGCAGCGCGGGGGACGCCACTGGAAACACCATATATTTT	CASSAGDATGNTIYF
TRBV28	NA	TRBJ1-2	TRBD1	TGTGCCAGCAGTTTGCCCGGGACAGGGACTTATGGCTACACCTTC	CASSLPGTGTYGYTF
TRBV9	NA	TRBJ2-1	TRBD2	TGTGCCAGCAGCGTAGTGGGTCAGCGGGAGGCTCATCCGTCAAGCTCCTACAATGAGCAGTTCTTC	CASSVVGQREAHPSSSYNEQFF
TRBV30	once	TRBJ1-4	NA	TGTGCCTGGCTGGACAAGGGGATCACAACTAATGAAAAACTGTTTTTT	CAWLDKGITTNEKLFF
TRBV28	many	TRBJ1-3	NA	TGTGCCAGCAGTTTAGGGGGCAGGCAAAACACCATATATTTT	CASSLGGRQNTIYF
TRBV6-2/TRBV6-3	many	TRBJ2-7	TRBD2	TGTGCCAGCAGTTACGGGACTAGCTTCGGCGTGCAGTACTTC	CASSYGTSFGVQYF
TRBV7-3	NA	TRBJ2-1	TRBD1	TGTGCCAGCAGCATACAGGGGGCTATGAAGAATGAGCAGTTCTTC	CASSIQGAMKNEQFF
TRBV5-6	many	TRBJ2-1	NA	TGTGCCAGCAGCTTGGTTGGCGGGTATGAGCAGTTCTTC	CASSLVGGYEQFF